This is a list of T cell receptor beta chains from one sample in a study of cytomegalovirus exposure and HLA in healthy donors. Sequencing used immunoSEQ multiplex PCR; TCRdb keeps in-frame clones, though not all of them. The sample has 150,000 or so clones; 60% to 80% are singletons. Specimen: PBMCs. These receptors all stem from a middle-aged woman in good health and CMV-seropositive. Each CDR3 is given with its conserved first and last residue. Each record gives: CDR3 protein, CDR3 DNA, V gene, J gene, clone size, D gene. D genes are given only for firm matches. Where a row states a size, it is once, few, many or the class of an expanded clone; other rows omit it.

CATSRVGQGPVEQFF,TGTGCCACCAGCAGAGTGGGACAGGGGCCTGTGGAGCAGTTCTTC,TRBV15,TRBJ2-1,.,TRBD1
CASTGKRDTGELFF,TGCGCCAGTACAGGGAAAAGGGACACCGGGGAGCTGTTTTTT,TRBV5-1,TRBJ2-2,.,.
CASSVLSGANVLTF,TGTGCCAGCAGTGTCCTCTCTGGGGCCAACGTCCTGACTTTC,TRBV2,TRBJ2-6,.,.
CASSSGWALETQYF,TGTGCCAGTAGTAGCGGGTGGGCGCTGGAGACCCAGTACTTC,TRBV19,TRBJ2-5,.,.
CAGSSGLAGDQFF,TGTGCCGGCAGCTCCGGACTAGCGGGAGATCAGTTCTTC,TRBV7-8,TRBJ2-1,.,TRBD2
CASSPPPRRASYNEQFF,TGTGCCAGCAGTCCCCCGCCTCGGCGGGCCTCCTACAATGAGCAGTTCTTC,TRBV28,TRBJ2-1,.,.
CASSSGQSSSGANVLTF,TGCGCCAGCAGCTCAGGACAGTCATCCTCTGGGGCCAACGTCCTGACTTTC,TRBV5-1,TRBJ2-6,once,.
CASSYSRGTGYTF,TGTGCCAGCAGTTACTCGAGGGGGACCGGCTACACCTTC,TRBV6-6,TRBJ1-2,.,.
CASSLAGGMNTEAFF,TGCGCCAGCAGCTTGGCCGGGGGGATGAACACTGAAGCTTTCTTT,TRBV5-1,TRBJ1-1,.,.
CASSQPGQGEQFF,TGTGCCAGCAGTCAACCGGGACAGGGTGAGCAGTTCTTC,TRBV2,TRBJ2-1,.,TRBD1
CASSPYNTDTQYF,TGTGCCAGCAGTCCATACAACACAGATACGCAGTATTTT,TRBV5-4,TRBJ2-3,.,.
CASSAYSSGSVHYEQYF,TGTGCCAGCAGTGCCTACTCGAGCGGGAGTGTACACTACGAGCAGTACTTC,TRBV6-1,TRBJ2-7,.,TRBD2
CASSVGGTYEQYF,TGTGCCAGCAGCGTAGGAGGAACCTACGAGCAGTACTTC,TRBV7-8,TRBJ2-7,few,.
CASSERAGGSSGNTIYF,TGTGCCAGCAGTGAACGGGCAGGGGGTAGCTCTGGAAACACCATATATTTT,TRBV6-1,TRBJ1-3,.,TRBD1
CASSPTVNPGFGYTF,TGTGCCAGCAGTCCGACTGTCAATCCAGGGTTTGGCTACACCTTC,TRBV28,TRBJ1-2,.,.
CSVEEQGWEQYF,TGCAGCGTTGAAGAGCAGGGATGGGAGCAGTACTTC,TRBV29-1,TRBJ2-7,.,.
CASSEGPQETQYF,TGTGCCAGCAGCGAGGGCCCACAAGAGACCCAGTACTTC,TRBV2,TRBJ2-5,.,.
CAWRGGLPYNEQFF,TGTGCCTGGAGGGGGGGGCTCCCCTACAATGAGCAGTTCTTC,TRBV30,TRBJ2-1,.,.
CASSSGGRGFAGYTF,TGTGCCAGCAGTTCAGGGGGAAGAGGTTTTGCTGGCTACACCTTC,TRBV6-6,TRBJ1-2,.,TRBD1
CASSWAGTSGYNEQFF,TGCGCCAGCAGCTGGGCCGGGACTAGCGGGTACAATGAGCAGTTCTTC,TRBV5-1,TRBJ2-1,.,TRBD2
CASSLRTGYTDTQYF,TGTGCCAGCAGTTTAAGAACAGGTTACACAGATACGCAGTATTTT,TRBV28,TRBJ2-3,few,.
CASGRPGLAGQPYEQYF,TGTGCCAGCGGTCGTCCGGGACTAGCGGGCCAACCCTACGAGCAGTACTTC,TRBV7-2,TRBJ2-7,.,TRBD2
CASTANRFEKLFF,TGTGCCAGCACCGCTAACAGGTTTGAAAAACTGTTTTTT,TRBV6-6,TRBJ1-4,.,.
CASNKGGQNNQPQHF,TGTGCCAGCAATAAAGGGGGACAGAACAATCAGCCCCAGCATTTT,TRBV11-1,TRBJ1-5,.,TRBD1
CASSLNPGLAVYNEQFF,TGTGCCAGCAGCCTAAATCCGGGACTAGCGGTTTACAATGAGCAGTTCTTC,TRBV7-3,TRBJ2-1,.,TRBD2
CASSSVQSGYEQYF,TGTGCCAGCAGTTCAGTACAAAGCGGCTACGAGCAGTACTTC,TRBV6-5,TRBJ2-7,.,.
CASSPMTGHNEQFF,TGTGCCAGCAGCCCAATGACAGGACACAATGAGCAGTTCTTC,TRBV9,TRBJ2-1,.,.
CASSLLKGTEAFF,TGTGCCAGCAGCTTACTAAAGGGGACTGAAGCTTTCTTT,TRBV7-2,TRBJ1-1,.,.
CASSTVVSGELFF,TGCGCCAGCAGCACCGTAGTTTCCGGGGAGCTGTTTTTT,TRBV5-1,TRBJ2-2,.,.
CAISEPYSGGTYNEQFF,TGTGCCATCAGTGAGCCCTATAGCGGGGGGACCTACAATGAGCAGTTCTTC,TRBV10-3,TRBJ2-1,.,TRBD2
CASRPLAGGGNEQFF,TGTGCCAGCAGACCACTAGCGGGAGGGGGAAATGAGCAGTTCTTC,TRBV6-5,TRBJ2-1,.,TRBD2
CASSLKLGGEAGRTEAFF,TGTGCCAGCAGTTTAAAACTCGGGGGTGAGGCAGGGCGGACTGAAGCTTTCTTT,TRBV28,TRBJ1-1,.,.
CASSPVWGQGQVDTEAFF,TGTGCCAGCTCACCGGTTTGGGGACAGGGTCAAGTGGACACTGAAGCTTTCTTT,TRBV18,TRBJ1-1,.,TRBD1
CASSPEASGSYEQYF,TGTGCCAGCAGCCCGGAGGCTAGCGGGAGTTACGAGCAGTACTTC,TRBV5-4,TRBJ2-7,.,TRBD2
CSVTRGEKLFF,TGCAGCGTCACGAGGGGGGAAAAACTGTTTTTT,TRBV29-1,TRBJ1-4,few,.
CASRINGGLRGNGYTF,TGTGCCAGCAGGATAAATGGGGGACTCCGAGGTAATGGCTACACCTTC,TRBV6-4,TRBJ1-2,.,.
CASSLGGSGIFEQYF,TGTGCCAGCAGTTTAGGAGGTAGCGGGATTTTCGAGCAGTACTTC,TRBV28,TRBJ2-7,.,TRBD2
CASSLAARSTEAFF,TGTGCCAGCAGCTTAGCAGCACGAAGCACTGAAGCTTTCTTT,TRBV7-9,TRBJ1-1,.,.
CASSVNRESYNEQFF,TGTGCCAGCAGTGTTAACAGGGAGTCCTACAATGAGCAGTTCTTC,TRBV2,TRBJ2-1,.,.
CASSLVLAGYNEQFF,TGTGCCAGCAGCTTAGTTCTAGCGGGGTACAATGAGCAGTTCTTC,TRBV5-5,TRBJ2-1,.,TRBD2